This T cell receptor (beta chain) was found in a study of T cells in Graves' hyperthyroidism and ophthalmopathy. Overall study context: Pretreatment peripheral blood was obtained at initial diagnosis.

This clonotype was counted only a few times. Pregnant or lactating patients were excluded, as were those with uncontrolled infection or other autoimmune disease. PBMCs were sourced from less than 12 ml fresh peripheral blood. In germline, CDR1 is MDHEN, CDR2 SYDVKM. Trimming took 8 bases from V and 4 from J, leaving 18 bases between them. The length of the CDR3 is 15 residues. Regions amplified from RNA transcripts were the TCR beta CDR3 regions. Carried out on the TCR CDR3, a first-round RT-PCR used the HTBI primer set. TCRdb re-analysed the multiplex PCR reads in MiXCR, keeping a single row per CDR3 protein. The data hold roughly 300,000 distinct CDR3 sequences, with roughly 13% observed a single time.

The material sequenced was blood. The sequence was obtained from a woman younger than 45 with Graves' hyperthyroidism. V usage is TRBV28 and J usage is TRBJ2-4, with no clear D. DNA for the CDR3: TGTGCCAGCGCAAACCCCCAGGACCCAAAAAACATTCAGTACTTC. It is translated as CASANPQDPKNIQYF.